These 25 T cell receptor beta chains share one sample of origin, sequenced in a study of cytomegalovirus exposure and HLA in healthy donors. Vbeta (60) and Jbeta (13) primers were used in the PCR. Measured with immunoSEQ multiplex PCR; TCRdb has only the in-frame clones, and not every one. The sample records 200,000 to 250,000 clones, about 83% being singletons. Source material: PBMCs. These receptors were taken from a human donor in good health.

The chain recombines TRBV15 with TRBJ2-7; tentative D call: TRBD1 (5 bases). With 5 bases removed from V and 0 bases from J, the gap between germline ends came to 14 bases. From germline, CDR1 is LNHNV and CDR2 YYDKDF (reference sequence). The CDR3 is 15 residues long. The CDR3 coding sequence is TGTGCCACCAGCCGCTTGGGGCTCAACTCCTACGAGCAGTACTTC. Translation: CATSRLGLNSYEQYF.

This clone is a singleton in its sample. The chain has TRBV19 and TRBJ2-1; 8 nucleotides align to TRBD2. The CDR3 is made up of 14 amino acids. V was clipped by 7 bases and J by 8 bases; unmatched bases: 10. The V gene's germline CDR1 is LNHDA and CDR2 SQIVND (reference sequence). The CDR3 region has the DNA TGTGCCAGTATCGGGGGGGAGGGCCATCATGAGCAGTTCTTC. Protein: CASIGGEGHHEQFF.

The genes are TRBV4-1 and TRBJ1-2, with no clear D. There are 14 residues in the CDR3. The germline V and J ends were trimmed by 0 bases and 4 bases, with 9 bases remaining between them. The germline V gene encodes CDR1 MGHRA and CDR2 YSYEKL. CDR3: CASSQDTGLYGYTF. The CDR3 region has the DNA TGCGCCAGCAGCCAAGATACTGGACTCTATGGCTACACCTTC.

This chain uses TRBV13 with TRBJ1-1; the match to TRBD1 covers 9 bases. V was pared by 5 bases and J by 10 bases, with 8 bases of the junction left unmatched. The CDR3 is 13 amino acids. Germline assignment: CDR1 PRHDT and CDR2 FYEKMQ (reference sequence). The DNA for the CDR3 is TGTGCCAGCAGCCCCGGGGACAGGGTTACAGCTTTCTTT. It yields the protein CASSPGDRVTAFF.

The chain carries TRBV28 and TRBJ1-1, with D possibly matching TRBD1 (5 bases). The CDR3 is 17 amino acids. V gave up 6 bases and J gave up 0 bases, with 20 bases separating them. Germline V gene sequence: CDR1 MDHEN, CDR2 SYDVKM. The CDR3 DNA reads as TGTGCCAGCAGCCCTTGGTCTGGGGCAGACATGAACACTGAAGCTTTCTTT. It codes for CASSPWSGADMNTEAFF.

The chain combines TRBV4-1 with TRBJ2-2, with TRBD2 identical over 13 bases. The CDR3 has 19 residues. Germline V gene data show CDR1 as MGHRA and CDR2 as YSYEKL. V lost 1 base and J lost 3; bases outside the gene matches: 8. The CDR3 spells CASSQAGLAGQGDTGELFF. DNA of the CDR3: TGCGCCAGCAGCCAAGCGGGACTAGCGGGACAAGGGGACACCGGGGAGCTGTTTTTT.

Details on this clone: This same CDR3 is encoded by further DNA sequences in the sample. The chain carries TRBV2 and TRBJ2-7; 9 nucleotides align to TRBD1. V shed 6 bases and J 5 bases; nucleotides not matched to a gene: 5. The CDR3 contains 13 residues. Looked up from germline, CDR1 is SNHLY and CDR2 is FYNNEI. The CDR3 here is CASSGQGLDEQYF. DNA for the CDR3: TGTGCCAGCAGCGGACAGGGGTTGGACGAGCAGTACTTC. Using reference TRBV2 and TRBJ2-7 for the parts outside the CDR3, the full variable domain is EPEVTQTPSHQVTQMGQEVILRCVPISNHLYFYWYRQILGQKVEFLVSFYNNEISEKSEIFDDQFSVERPDGSNFTLKIRSTKLEDSAMYFCASSGQGLDEQYFGPGTRLTVT.

In its sample, this clone was seen once. The V gene is TRBV4-3, the J gene TRBJ2-7, with TRBD1 identical over 7 bases. Germline loops: CDR1 LGHNA, CDR2 YSLEER. The CDR3 is 15 residues long. J gave up 2 bases and V 1 base, and 5 bases lay outside the gene matches. The CDR3 region has the DNA TGCGCCAGCAGCCAAGGCGTGACAGGGACCTACGAGCAGTACTTC. Amino acid sequence: CASSQGVTGTYEQYF.

This chain connects TRBV28 to TRBJ1-2; D may be TRBD1 (6 bases). CDR1 and CDR2 from the germline V gene are MDHEN and SYDVKM. The CDR3 consists of 14 residues. Trimming left V 8 bases short and J 7 bases short, with 20 bases between. The chain's CDR3 is CASESGGQGGGYTF. CDR3 DNA sequence: TGTGCCAGCGAGAGCGGGGGGCAAGGGGGTGGCTACACCTTC.

The chain couples TRBV10-1 to TRBJ2-3, with 7 bases fitting TRBD2. Looked up from germline, CDR1 is WNHNN and CDR2 is SYGVQD (reference sequence). The CDR3 runs to 16 residues. The V and J ends lost 2 bases and 3 bases, in that order; junction bases with no gene match: 8. CDR3: CASSERKSGATDTQYF. CDR3 in DNA: TGCGCCAGCAGTGAGAGAAAAAGCGGGGCTACAGATACGCAGTATTTT.

This chain connects TRBV2 to TRBJ2-3; 10 bases map to TRBD2. The CDR3 consists of 15 residues. The J segment lost 6 bases and the V segment lost 3 bases, leaving 6 bases of the junction unmatched. CDR1 is SNHLY and CDR2 is FYNNEI in the germline V gene. The CDR3 region is CASSDRAGGRDTQYF. The CDR3, as DNA: TGTGCCAGCAGTGATCGAGCGGGAGGGCGTGATACGCAGTATTTT. The whole variable domain, remainder taken from reference TRBV2 and TRBJ2-3, is EPEVTQTPSHQVTQMGQEVILRCVPISNHLYFYWYRQILGQKVEFLVSFYNNEISEKSEIFDDQFSVERPDGSNFTLKIRSTKLEDSAMYFCASSDRAGGRDTQYFGPGTRLTVL.

This clone has only one observation. The chain employs TRBV5-1 and TRBJ2-7; 12 bases are shared with TRBD2. There are 17 residues in the CDR3. Germline loops: CDR1 SGHRS, CDR2 YFSETQ. V was pared by 1 base and J by 2 bases, with 7 bases of the junction left unmatched. The CDR3 sequence is CASSLTLGLAGTYEQYF. The DNA for the CDR3 is TGCGCCAGCAGCTTGACCCTAGGACTAGCGGGGACCTACGAGCAGTACTTC.

The V call is TRBV11-1, the J call TRBJ2-3; 11 nucleotides agree with TRBD2. This CDR3 region has 16 residues. V lost 5 bases to trimming and J lost 2 bases; unmatched junction nucleotides: 6. Germline values: CDR1 SGHAT, CDR2 FQDESV (reference sequence). The CDR3 region has the DNA TGTGCCAGCAGCCCGGGGACTAGCGGTTCCACAGATACGCAGTATTTT. Translating it yields CASSPGTSGSTDTQYF.

The chain uses TRBV7-9 and TRBJ1-4; 8 nucleotides align to TRBD1. The ends lost 1 base at V and 5 bases at J; junction bases unmatched: 0. The CDR3 is made up of 14 amino acids. Germline V gene data show CDR1 as SEHNR and CDR2 as FQNEAQ (reference sequence). CDR3 coding DNA: TGTGCCAGCAGCTTAGGACAGGGGAATGAAAAACTGTTTTTT. Encoded protein: CASSLGQGNEKLFF. Full variable domain (outside the CDR3, taken from reference TRBV7-9 and TRBJ1-4): DTGVSQNPRHKITKRGQNVTFRCDPISEHNRLYWYRQTLGQGPEFLTYFQNEAQLEKSRLLSDRFSAERPKGSFSTLEIQRTEQGDSAMYLCASSLGQGNEKLFFGSGTQLSVL.

The chain is built from TRBV19 and TRBJ2-5; 10 bases are shared with TRBD2. The junction had 12 bases not matched to a gene; V was cut back by 3 bases and J by 5 bases. The CDR3 has 17 amino acids. Germline V gene lookup returns CDR1 LNHDA and CDR2 SQIVND (reference sequence). CDR3 protein: CASSIPTWTSGVETQYF. For the CDR3, the DNA is TGTGCCAGTAGTATTCCCACGTGGACTAGCGGAGTGGAGACCCAGTACTTC.

The CDR3 DNA reads TGTGCCATCAACGAACCGGGACTAGACGAGCAGTACTTC. Translation: CAINEPGLDEQYF. This chain joins TRBV10-3 and TRBJ2-7, with TRBD2 identical over 8 bases. The CDR3 spans 13 residues. J was trimmed by 5 bases and V by 7 bases; bases with no gene match: 7. Per germline, CDR1 ENHRY and CDR2 SYGVKD.

The V call is TRBV6-1, the J call TRBJ1-5, with 7 bases matching TRBD1. The CDR3 length is 14 residues. After removal of 3 bases from V and 4 bases from J, the junction contained 3 bases not matched to a gene. Germline values: CDR1 MNHNS, CDR2 SASEGT. The CDR3 here is CASSETGWNQPQHF. The DNA for the CDR3 is TGTGCCAGCAGTGAGACAGGGTGGAATCAGCCCCAGCATTTT.

V usage is TRBV12-5 and J usage is TRBJ2-1; 9 bases match TRBD1. V trimming: 7 bases; J trimming: 6 bases; junction bases outside the gene matches: 10. Germline V CDR1 and CDR2: LGHNT, FRNRAP. The CDR3 runs to 15 residues. CDR3 sequence: CASAPQGALGNEQFF. The CDR3 nucleotides read TGTGCTAGTGCCCCACAGGGGGCCCTCGGCAATGAGCAGTTCTTC.

V usage is TRBV7-8 and J usage is TRBJ2-1, with a tentative D call TRBD2 (6 bases). Germline V lookup: CDR1 SGHVS, CDR2 FQNEAQ. Trimming left V 3 bases short and J 5 bases short, with 17 bases between. The CDR3 extends over 16 amino acids. The CDR3 spells CASSFIRGLENNEQFF. For the CDR3, the DNA is TGTGCCAGCAGCTTTATAAGGGGACTGGAAAACAATGAGCAGTTCTTC.

The gene calls are TRBV13 and TRBJ2-7; 14 nucleotides agree with TRBD2. The CDR3 consists of 16 residues. Germline CDR1 and CDR2: PRHDT and FYEKMQ (reference sequence). V gave up 5 bases and J gave up 3 bases; unmatched junction bases: 6. In DNA form, the CDR3 reads TGTGCCAGCAGCCTTCGGACTAGCGGGAGGAACTACGAGCAGTACTTC. Residues: CASSLRTSGRNYEQYF. Full variable domain (missing parts from reference TRBV13 and TRBJ2-7): AAGVIQSPRHLIKEKRETATLKCYPIPRHDTVYWYQQGPGQDPQFLISFYEKMQSDKGSIPDRFSAQQFSDYHSELNMSSLELGDSALYFCASSLRTSGRNYEQYFGPGTRLTVT.

This chain connects TRBV18 to TRBJ2-1, with a tentative D call TRBD1 (6 bases). V was clipped by 3 bases and J by 7 bases, with 10 bases between them. Germline lookup yields CDR1 KGHSH and CDR2 LQKENI. The CDR3 consists of 13 residues. CDR3 sequence (DNA): TGTGCCAGCTCACCTCAGGGGTCGAATGAGCAGTTCTTC. Protein sequence: CASSPQGSNEQFF. The variable domain in full, completed from reference TRBV18 and TRBJ2-1, reads NAGVMQNPRHLVRRRGQEARLRCSPMKGHSHVYWYRQLPEEGLKFMVYLQKENIIDESGMPKERFSAEFPKEGPSILRIQQVVRGDSAAYFCASSPQGSNEQFFGPGTRLTVL.

This sequence joins TRBV7-2 and TRBJ2-7; 9 bases line up with TRBD2. Germline-derived CDR1 and CDR2 are SGHTA and FQGNSA. Trimming cost V 0 bases and J 4 bases; bases outside gene matches: 10. The CDR3 is made up of 17 amino acids. The CDR3: CASSLAPQVAGDYEQYF. The CDR3 DNA follows: TGTGCCAGCAGCTTAGCCCCCCAGGTAGCGGGAGATTACGAGCAGTACTTC.

The chain joins TRBV6-6 to TRBJ2-5; a weak D match, TRBD2 (5 bases). The V gene lost 3 bases and the J gene lost 0 bases, with 8 bases spanning the gap. The germline CDR1 and CDR2 sequences are MNHNY and SVGAGI (reference sequence). CDR3 length: 14 residues. The CDR3 loop is CASSYGEYQETQYF. The CDR3 bases are TGTGCCAGCAGTTATGGGGAGTACCAAGAGACCCAGTACTTC.

V usage is TRBV7-3 and J usage is TRBJ2-3, with 10 positions matching TRBD2. The CDR3 length is 16 residues. Looked up from germline, CDR1 is SGHTA and CDR2 is FQGTGA. After removal of 5 bases from V and 4 bases from J, the junction contained 9 bases not matched to a gene. CDR3 residues: CASSPASGSRSDTQYF. CDR3 nucleotide sequence: TGTGCCAGCAGCCCGGCTAGCGGGAGTCGGTCAGATACGCAGTATTTT.

The rearrangement joins TRBV28 to TRBJ1-2; 7 bases match TRBD1. This CDR3 comprises 14 residues. J gave up 4 bases and V 4 bases, and 6 bases lay outside the gene matches. Germline V gives CDR1 MDHEN, CDR2 SYDVKM. The CDR3 DNA follows: TGTGCCAGCAGTTACAGGGGATTAGGCTATGGCTACACCTTC. Encoded protein: CASSYRGLGYGYTF.